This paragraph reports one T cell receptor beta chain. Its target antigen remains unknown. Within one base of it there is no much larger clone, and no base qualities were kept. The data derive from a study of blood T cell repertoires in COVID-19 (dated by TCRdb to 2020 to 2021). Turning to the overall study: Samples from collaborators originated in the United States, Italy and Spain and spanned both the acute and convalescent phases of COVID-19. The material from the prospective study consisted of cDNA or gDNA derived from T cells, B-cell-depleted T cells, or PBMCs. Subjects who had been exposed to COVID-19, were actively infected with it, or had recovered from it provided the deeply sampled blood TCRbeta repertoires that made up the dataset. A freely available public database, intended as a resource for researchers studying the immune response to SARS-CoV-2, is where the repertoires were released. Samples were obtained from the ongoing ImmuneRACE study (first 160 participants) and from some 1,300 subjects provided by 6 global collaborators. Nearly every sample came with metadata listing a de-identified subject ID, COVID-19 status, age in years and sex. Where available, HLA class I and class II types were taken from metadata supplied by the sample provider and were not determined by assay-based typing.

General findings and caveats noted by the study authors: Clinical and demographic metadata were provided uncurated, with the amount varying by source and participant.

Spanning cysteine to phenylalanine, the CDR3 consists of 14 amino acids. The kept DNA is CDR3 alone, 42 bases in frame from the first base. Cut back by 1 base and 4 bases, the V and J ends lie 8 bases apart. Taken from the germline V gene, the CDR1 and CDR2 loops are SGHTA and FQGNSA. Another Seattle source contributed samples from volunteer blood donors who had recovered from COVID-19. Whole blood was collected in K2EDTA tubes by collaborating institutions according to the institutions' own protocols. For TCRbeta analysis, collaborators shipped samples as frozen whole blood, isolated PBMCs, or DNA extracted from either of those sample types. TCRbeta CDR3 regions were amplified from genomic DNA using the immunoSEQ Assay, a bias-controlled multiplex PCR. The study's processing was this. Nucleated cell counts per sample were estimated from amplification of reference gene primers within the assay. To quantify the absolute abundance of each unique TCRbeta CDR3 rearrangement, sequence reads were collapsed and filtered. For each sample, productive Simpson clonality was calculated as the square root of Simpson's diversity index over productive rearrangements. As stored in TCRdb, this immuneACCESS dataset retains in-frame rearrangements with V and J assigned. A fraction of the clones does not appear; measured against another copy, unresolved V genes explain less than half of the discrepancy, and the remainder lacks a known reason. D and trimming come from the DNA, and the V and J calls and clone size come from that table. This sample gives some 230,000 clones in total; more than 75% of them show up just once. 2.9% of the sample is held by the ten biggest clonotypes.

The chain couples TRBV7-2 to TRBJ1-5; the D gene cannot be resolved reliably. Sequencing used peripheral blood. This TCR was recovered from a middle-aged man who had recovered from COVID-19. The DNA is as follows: TGTGCCAGCAGCTTAGGCGGTTTTAATCAGCCCCAGCATTTT. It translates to CASSLGGFNQPQHF.